These T cell receptor beta chains were read from a single sample in a study of regulatory T cells in long-lasting Graves disease. MiXCR, run by TCRdb on the multiplex PCR reads, gives a single entry per CDR3 protein. The sample has fewer than 650,000 distinct CDR3 sequences, about 16% seen once; the top ten hold 12%. This sample was shared with a second study, whose subject was T cells in Graves' hyperthyroidism and ophthalmopathy.

The specimen comprised peripheral blood mononuclear cells (PBMCs), sampled at new diagnosis, from a patient treated with antithyroid drugs. These receptors came from a man aged 18 to 35 with Graves disease. Each CDR3 is given with its conserved first and last residue. The D gene is left open where the match is weak. Size is omitted from some rows. Given values are once, few, many or a class for expanded clones.

v_call	clone_size	j_call	d_call	cdr3_nt	cdr3_aa
TRBV20-1	-	TRBJ2-1	TRBD2	TGCAGTGCTAGGGAGGGACTAGGAGGCAATGAGCAGTTCTTC	CSAREGLGGNEQFF
TRBV5-1	few	TRBJ2-1	TRBD2	TGCGCCAGCAGCTCTGGACTAGCGGGGCTTCCTTCGGTCAACAATGAGCAGTTCTTC	CASSSGLAGLPSVNNEQFF
TRBV5-1	-	TRBJ2-2	-	TGCGCCAGCAGCTTGTCGTTGGGCGCCGGGGAGCTGTTTTTT	CASSLSLGAGELFF
TRBV3-1	many	TRBJ2-7	TRBD1	TGTGCCAGCAGCCATCTCGGACAGGGCGGCCACGAGCAGTACTTC	CASSHLGQGGHEQYF
TRBV15	-	TRBJ2-7	-	TGTGCCACCAGCAGCCCGGACGGATCCTACGAGCAGTACTTC	CATSSPDGSYEQYF
TRBV28	many	TRBJ1-1	TRBD1	TGTGCCAGCAGCCGTAGGACAGGGAGGTCGGACACTGAAGCTTTCTTT	CASSRRTGRSDTEAFF
TRBV7-9	few	TRBJ1-3	-	TGTGCCAGCAGCCGAGGCAGGTCTGGAAACACCATATATTTT	CASSRGRSGNTIYF
TRBV9	-	TRBJ2-1	-	TGTGCCAGCAGCGAGGGAGCCAGCTCCTACAATGAGCAGTTCTTC	CASSEGASSYNEQFF
TRBV20-1	few	TRBJ1-4	TRBD1	TGCAGTGCAATCCCGGTGGGGGCTGGACAGGCGGGGAATGAAAAACTGTTTTTT	CSAIPVGAGQAGNEKLFF
TRBV27	few	TRBJ1-2	-	TGTGCCAGCCGCTTCATTACCGCTAACTATGGCTACACCTTC	CASRFITANYGYTF
TRBV27	-	TRBJ2-6	TRBD2	TGTGCCAGCAGTTTAGTAGCGGGAGGGCCCTCTGGGGCCGACGTCCTGACTTTC	CASSLVAGGPSGADVLTF
TRBV6-2/TRBV6-3	many	TRBJ2-1	TRBD1	TGTGCCAGCATTGCCTCCGGGACAGAAGGGTACAATGAGCAGTTCTTC	CASIASGTEGYNEQFF
TRBV6-1	-	TRBJ2-3	TRBD1	TGTGCCAGCAGTGAAGCGCTGGGGGGGACAGGGTACACAGATACGCAGTATTTT	CASSEALGGTGYTDTQYF
TRBV18	few	TRBJ2-3	TRBD2	TGTGCCAGCTCACCCGGGACTAGCGGGAGAAGTCCAGATACGCAGTATTTT	CASSPGTSGRSPDTQYF
TRBV27	few	TRBJ1-2	TRBD1	TGTGCCAGCAGTACGTACAGGGGGCGCGACTATGGCTACACCTTC	CASSTYRGRDYGYTF
TRBV28	many	TRBJ2-6	-	TGTGCCAGCAGTTTAAGCTGGACAGGGGCCAACGTCCTGACTTTC	CASSLSWTGANVLTF
TRBV27	many	TRBJ2-5	-	TGTGCCAGCAGTGAACTGGAGGGGGCCCGGGAGACCCAGTACTTC	CASSELEGARETQYF
TRBV27	-	TRBJ2-7	TRBD1	TGTGCCAGCAGTTCAACCGGGACAGGGGGAGTGTGGGAGCAGTACTTC	CASSSTGTGGVWEQYF
TRBV29-1	many	TRBJ2-7	-	TGCAGCGTTGCGGACGGACTTTACGAGCAGTACTTC	CSVADGLYEQYF
TRBV12-3/TRBV12-4	-	TRBJ2-1	-	TGTGCCAGCAGTTTAAGAAGGGCAGGAAGGAACAATGAGCAGTTCTTC	CASSLRRAGRNNEQFF
TRBV29-1	few	TRBJ1-1	-	TGCAGCGTTGAAGATAGGACGGCAGGGAGTGAAACTGAAGCTTTCTTT	CSVEDRTAGSETEAFF
TRBV12-3/TRBV12-4	-	TRBJ1-5	-	TGTGCCAGCAGTTTAAGCTCCGGGTTGAGCAATCAGCCCCAGCATTTT	CASSLSSGLSNQPQHF
TRBV19	few	TRBJ1-1	-	TGTGCCAGTAGTATAGTAGCAGGCAGCTTGGGAACTGAAGCTTTCTTT	CASSIVAGSLGTEAFF
TRBV7-6	-	TRBJ2-2	-	TGTGCCAGCAGCTTAGCACAGGACACCGGGGAGCTGTTTTTT	CASSLAQDTGELFF
TRBV25-1	few	TRBJ2-5	-	TGTGCCAGCAGACGGGGTCAAGAGACCCAGTACTTC	CASRRGQETQYF
TRBV6-2/TRBV6-3	-	TRBJ2-4	-	TGTGCCAGCAGTTTCGGGACACTTGACATTCAGTACTTC	CASSFGTLDIQYF
TRBV9	few	TRBJ1-4	-	TGTGCCAGCAGCGTAGGTGGAGGGCCATCTGAAAAACTGTTTTTT	CASSVGGGPSEKLFF
TRBV27	few	TRBJ2-7	TRBD2	TGTGCCACCTGGACTAGCGGGAGGGCCCCGAGGTACTTC	CATWTSGRAPRYF
TRBV6-5	many	TRBJ1-4	-	TGTGCCAGCAGTTTGGAGGGGGTGAAACTGTTTTTT	CASSLEGVKLFF
TRBV6-1	many	TRBJ1-1	TRBD1	TGTGCCAGCAGAAGACAGGGCAACACTGAAGCTTTCTTT	CASRRQGNTEAFF
TRBV19	-	TRBJ1-2	-	TGTGCCAGTAGTAGGGCAGGGGATAACTATGGCTACACCTTC	CASSRAGDNYGYTF
TRBV3-1	many	TRBJ2-7	-	TGTGCCAGCAGCCCATCACGGGGGATTGACGAGCAGTACTTC	CASSPSRGIDEQYF
TRBV12-3/TRBV12-4	many	TRBJ2-1	-	TGTGCCAGCAGTCGACAGGCAGGGGAGCAGTTCTTC	CASSRQAGEQFF
TRBV27	many	TRBJ1-5	-	TGTGCCAGCAGTACTACAGATAGCAATCAGCCCCAGCATTTT	CASSTTDSNQPQHF
TRBV7-2	many	TRBJ2-1	-	TGTGCCAGCAGCTTAGCGGGAGTGGCGGGAACAATCAATGAGCAGTTCTTC	CASSLAGVAGTINEQFF
TRBV11-2	many	TRBJ2-3	-	TGTGCCAGCAGCTTTAGAGGGAGGAGGAACCCTGATACGCAGTATTTT	CASSFRGRRNPDTQYF
TRBV6-2/TRBV6-3	few	TRBJ2-7	-	TGTGCCAGCAGTGAAATGTTCAGGGTCTACGAGCAGTACTTC	CASSEMFRVYEQYF
TRBV29-1	many	TRBJ1-1	TRBD1	TGCAGCGGACTACAGGGGCTGGACACTGAAGCTTTCTTT	CSGLQGLDTEAFF
TRBV27	many	TRBJ1-6	TRBD1	TGTGCCAGCAGTTTAACTCCGACAGGGGTGCTCGGGTCACCCCTCCACTTT	CASSLTPTGVLGSPLHF
TRBV29-1	many	TRBJ2-5	TRBD2	TGCAGCGTTGAAAGGGGACAAAGCGGGAGGGCGGCCAATGAGGAGACCCAGTACTTC	CSVERGQSGRAANEETQYF